The 10 T cell receptor beta chains below come from one sample, sequenced in a study of blood T cell repertoires in COVID-19. This table comes from immunoSEQ multiplex PCR, and its TCRdb copy is limited to in-frame clones, with some not included. The data show just under 350,000 clones, 75% to 90% seen once. The sample comprised peripheral blood. These receptors originate from a woman aged 45-65 years with COVID-19, enrolled during active disease.

The chain joins TRBV15 to TRBJ1-5; possibly TRBD1 for D (6 bases). This CDR3 is 15 amino acids long. The germline V gene has CDR1 LNHNV and CDR2 YYDKDF (reference sequence). V lost 0 bases to trimming and J lost 4 bases, with 10 bases between them. CDR3: CATSREPTGNQPQHF. The CDR3 nucleotides are TGTGCCACCAGCAGAGAACCCACAGGGAATCAGCCCCAGCATTTT.

This chain links TRBV5-1 with TRBJ1-3; D gene uncertain. V gave up 0 bases and J gave up 0 bases, with 13 bases separating them. The germline CDR1 and CDR2 sequences are SGHRS and YFSETQ. The CDR3 contains 17 residues. The CDR3 here is CASSLAQGGSSGNTIYF. CDR3 sequence (DNA): TGCGCCAGCAGCTTGGCGCAAGGCGGAAGCTCTGGAAACACCATATATTTT.

The chain links TRBV6-2 or TRBV6-3 to TRBJ1-5; D may be TRBD1 (6 bases). The CDR3 totals 14 residues. Per the germline V gene, CDR1 is MNHEY and CDR2 is SVGEGT. The V end was cut by 5 bases, the J end by 0 bases, with 8 bases between. In nucleotides, the CDR3 is TGTGCCAGCAGTACAGGGTATAGCAATCAGCCCCAGCATTTT. Protein product: CASSTGYSNQPQHF.

The V and J genes are TRBV30 and TRBJ1-3; D is unresolved. The CDR3 loop spans 15 amino acids. The V end was cut by 5 bases, the J end by 2 bases, with 16 bases between. Per germline, CDR1 GTSNPN and CDR2 SVGIG (reference sequence). CDR3 in amino acids: CAWSERVVAGNTIYF. The CDR3 DNA reads as TGTGCCTGGTCAGAGAGGGTCGTGGCTGGAAACACCATATATTTT.

The gene calls are TRBV19 and TRBJ2-2, with D possibly matching TRBD2 (6 bases). Trimming took 4 bases from V and 4 from J, leaving 10 bases between them. Germline V gene lookup returns CDR1 LNHDA and CDR2 SQIVND (reference sequence). This CDR3 spans 14 amino acids. CDR3 sequence (DNA): TGTGCCAGTAGTAAGGACGGGGGCACCGGGGAGCTGTTTTTT. It codes for CASSKDGGTGELFF.

This clone occurred a few times. J is TRBJ1-1 and V is TRBV15; perhaps TRBD1 as D (5 bases). The CDR3 runs to 13 residues. In germline, CDR1 is LNHNV, CDR2 YYDKDF (reference sequence). Trimming removed 5 bases from V and 4 bases from J, with 11 bases in between. The CDR3: CATSPRAFTEAFF. In nucleotides, the CDR3 is TGTGCCACCAGCCCCAGGGCGTTCACTGAAGCTTTCTTT.

This sequence joins TRBV19 and TRBJ1-3; D might be TRBD1 (5 bases). The germline V gene has CDR1 LNHDA and CDR2 SQIVND (reference sequence). This CDR3 region has 16 residues. Trimming cost V 6 bases and J 0 bases, with 15 bases left between them. CDR3 residues: CASSSGGPSSGNTIYF. CDR3 nucleotides: TGTGCCAGTAGCTCCGGGGGTCCGAGCTCTGGAAACACCATATATTTT.

The V gene is TRBV10-2, the J gene TRBJ2-7; 12 bases align to TRBD2. The length of the CDR3 is 16 residues. CDR1 is WSHSY and CDR2 is SAAADI in the germline V gene. V trimming: 6 bases; J trimming: 5 bases; junction bases outside the gene matches: 11. CDR3: CASRTYTSGRFDEQYF. In nucleotides, the CDR3 is TGCGCCAGCAGAACCTACACTAGCGGGAGGTTTGACGAGCAGTACTTC.

The V and J genes are TRBV7-2 and TRBJ1-5; D call uncertain. Trimming shortened V by 0 bases and J by 0 bases, and 6 bases separated the two germline ends. Germline-derived CDR1 and CDR2 are SGHTA and FQGNSA. The CDR3 contains 15 residues. For the CDR3, the DNA is TGTGCCAGCAGCTTAGCTTGGCCTAGCAATCAGCCCCAGCATTTT. Protein product: CASSLAWPSNQPQHF.

The J gene is TRBJ1-6, the V gene TRBV3-1 (or the pseudogene TRBV3-2), with D perhaps TRBD1 (5 bases). The CDR3 consists of 15 residues. V lost 4 bases to trimming and J lost 6 bases, with 13 bases between them. Germline V CDR1 and CDR2: LGHDT, YNNKEL (reference sequence). DNA for the CDR3: TGTGCCAGCAGCCCCCGGGACTCAACTAATTCACCCCTCCACTTT. Translating gives CASSPRDSTNSPLHF.